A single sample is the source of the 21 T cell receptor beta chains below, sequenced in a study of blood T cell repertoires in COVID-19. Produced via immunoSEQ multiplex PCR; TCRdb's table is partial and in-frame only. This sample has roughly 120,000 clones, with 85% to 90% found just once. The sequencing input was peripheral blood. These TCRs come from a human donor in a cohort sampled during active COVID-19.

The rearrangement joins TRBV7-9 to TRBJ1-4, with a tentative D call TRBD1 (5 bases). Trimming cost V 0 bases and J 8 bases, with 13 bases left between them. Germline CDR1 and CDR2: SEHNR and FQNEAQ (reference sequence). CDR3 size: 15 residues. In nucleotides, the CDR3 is TGTGCCAGCAGCTTAGCGGGACTAAGTGACGAAAAACTGTTTTTT. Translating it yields CASSLAGLSDEKLFF. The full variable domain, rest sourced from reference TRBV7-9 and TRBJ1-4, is DTGVSQNPRHKITKRGQNVTFRCDPISEHNRLYWYRQTLGQGPEFLTYFQNEAQLEKSRLLSDRFSAERPKGSFSTLEIQRTEQGDSAMYLCASSLAGLSDEKLFFGSGTQLSVL.

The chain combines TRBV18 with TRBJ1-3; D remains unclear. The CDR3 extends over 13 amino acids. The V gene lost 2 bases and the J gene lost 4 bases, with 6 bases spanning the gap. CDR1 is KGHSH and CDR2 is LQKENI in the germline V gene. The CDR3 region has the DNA TGTGCCAGCTCACCAGCCGGGGGAAACACCATATATTTT. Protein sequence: CASSPAGGNTIYF.

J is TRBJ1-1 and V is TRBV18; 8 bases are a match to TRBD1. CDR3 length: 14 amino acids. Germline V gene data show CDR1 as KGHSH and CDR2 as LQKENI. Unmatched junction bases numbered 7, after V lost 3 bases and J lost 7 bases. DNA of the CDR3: TGTGCCAGCTCACCTGGACAGGGTAAGGGTGAAGCTTTCTTT. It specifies CASSPGQGKGEAFF.

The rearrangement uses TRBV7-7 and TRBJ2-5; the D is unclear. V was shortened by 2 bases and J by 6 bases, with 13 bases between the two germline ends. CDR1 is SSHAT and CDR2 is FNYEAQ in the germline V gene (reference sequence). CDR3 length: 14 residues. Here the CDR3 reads CASSLIGSGQTQYF. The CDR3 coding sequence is TGTGCCAGCAGCTTAATCGGGTCGGGTCAGACCCAGTACTTC.

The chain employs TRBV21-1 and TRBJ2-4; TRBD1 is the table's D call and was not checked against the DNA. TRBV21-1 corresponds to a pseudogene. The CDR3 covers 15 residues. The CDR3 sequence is CASSKDRGHKNIQYF. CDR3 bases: TGTGCCAGCAGCAAAGATCGGGGACACAAAAACATTCAGTACTTC.

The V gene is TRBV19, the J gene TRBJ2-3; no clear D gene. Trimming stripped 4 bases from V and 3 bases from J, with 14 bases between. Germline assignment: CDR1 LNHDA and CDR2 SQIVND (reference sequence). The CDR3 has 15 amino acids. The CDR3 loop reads CASSNSGLETDTQYF. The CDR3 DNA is TGTGCCAGTAGTAATTCCGGGTTGGAGACAGATACGCAGTATTTT.

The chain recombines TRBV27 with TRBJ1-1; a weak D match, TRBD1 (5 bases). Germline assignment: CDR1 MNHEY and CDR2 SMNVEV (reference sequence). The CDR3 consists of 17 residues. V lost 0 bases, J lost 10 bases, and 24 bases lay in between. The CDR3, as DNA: TGTGCCAGCAGTTTATCGACGTCCAGGACACTTAACGGGCGAGCTTTCTTT. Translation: CASSLSTSRTLNGRAFF.

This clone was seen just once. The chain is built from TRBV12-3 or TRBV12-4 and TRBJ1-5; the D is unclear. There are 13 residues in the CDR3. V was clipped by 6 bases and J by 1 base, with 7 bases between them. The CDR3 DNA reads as TGTGCCAGCAGGACATCGAGCAATCAGCCCCAGCATTTT. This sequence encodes CASRTSSNQPQHF.

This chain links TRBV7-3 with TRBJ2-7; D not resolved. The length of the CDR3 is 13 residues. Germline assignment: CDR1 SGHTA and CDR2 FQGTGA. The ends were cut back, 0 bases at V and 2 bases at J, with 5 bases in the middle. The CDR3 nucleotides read TGTGCCAGCAGCTTAACGGGCGCCTACGAGCAGTACTTC. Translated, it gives CASSLTGAYEQYF.

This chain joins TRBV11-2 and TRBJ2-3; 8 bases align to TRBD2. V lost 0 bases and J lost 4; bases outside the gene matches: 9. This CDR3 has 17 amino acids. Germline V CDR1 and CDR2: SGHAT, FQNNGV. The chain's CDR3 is CASSLDPAGAVADTQYF. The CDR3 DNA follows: TGTGCCAGCAGCTTAGATCCAGCGGGAGCGGTGGCAGATACGCAGTATTTT. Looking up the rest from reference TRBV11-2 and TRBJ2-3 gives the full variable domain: EAGVAQSPRYKIIEKRQSVAFWCNPISGHATLYWYQQILGQGPKLLIQFQNNGVVDDSQLPKDRFSAERLKGVDSTLKIQPAKLEDSAVYLCASSLDPAGAVADTQYFGPGTRLTVL.

The CDR3 nucleotides are TGCGCCAGCAGCTTAACACCTCGACAGGTTAGCAGCTACGAGCAGTACTTC. This sequence encodes CASSLTPRQVSSYEQYF. This chain connects TRBV5-1 to TRBJ2-7; TRBD1 is a possible D gene (6 bases). The germline gives CDR1 SGHRS, CDR2 YFSETQ. This CDR3 region has 17 residues. V lost 2 bases and J lost 3, with 21 bases in between.

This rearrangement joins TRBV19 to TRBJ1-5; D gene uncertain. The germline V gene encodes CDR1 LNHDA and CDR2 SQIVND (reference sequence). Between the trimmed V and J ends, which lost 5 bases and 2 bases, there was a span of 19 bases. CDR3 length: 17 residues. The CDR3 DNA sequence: TGTGCCAGTAGTCCTCCGGGCGGGAGGAGCCGCAATCAGCCCCAGCATTTT. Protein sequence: CASSPPGGRSRNQPQHF.

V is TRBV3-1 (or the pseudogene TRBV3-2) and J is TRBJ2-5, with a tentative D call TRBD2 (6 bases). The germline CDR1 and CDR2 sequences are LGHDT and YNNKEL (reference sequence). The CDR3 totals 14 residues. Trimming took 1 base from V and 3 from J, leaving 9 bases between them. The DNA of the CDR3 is TGTGCCAGCAGCCAAGCTTGGGGGGAAGAGACCCAGTACTTC. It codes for CASSQAWGEETQYF.

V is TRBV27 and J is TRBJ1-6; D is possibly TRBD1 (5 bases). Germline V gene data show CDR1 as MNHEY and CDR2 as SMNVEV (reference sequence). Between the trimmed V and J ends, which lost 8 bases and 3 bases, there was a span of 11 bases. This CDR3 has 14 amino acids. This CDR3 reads CASGAGGYNSPLHF. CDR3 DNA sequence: TGTGCCAGCGGGGCGGGGGGCTATAATTCACCCCTCCACTTT.

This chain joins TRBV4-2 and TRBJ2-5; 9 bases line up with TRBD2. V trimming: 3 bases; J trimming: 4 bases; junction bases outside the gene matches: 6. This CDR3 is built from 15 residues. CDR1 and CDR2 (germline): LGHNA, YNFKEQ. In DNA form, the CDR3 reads TGTGCCAGCAGCCACACTAGCGGGTCCCCAGAGACCCAGTACTTC. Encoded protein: CASSHTSGSPETQYF.

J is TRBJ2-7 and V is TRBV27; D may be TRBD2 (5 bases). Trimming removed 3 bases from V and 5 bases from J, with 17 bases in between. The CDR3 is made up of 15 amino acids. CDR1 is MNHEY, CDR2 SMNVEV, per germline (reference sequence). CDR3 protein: CASSFLRVERNEQYF. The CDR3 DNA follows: TGTGCCAGCAGTTTTTTGCGGGTTGAGAGAAACGAGCAGTACTTC.

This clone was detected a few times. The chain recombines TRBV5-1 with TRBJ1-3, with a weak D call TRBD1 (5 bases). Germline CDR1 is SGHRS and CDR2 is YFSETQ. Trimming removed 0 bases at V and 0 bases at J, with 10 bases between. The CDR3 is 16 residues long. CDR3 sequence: CASSLEDISSGNTIYF. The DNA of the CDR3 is TGCGCCAGCAGCTTGGAGGACATTAGCTCTGGAAACACCATATATTTT.

The CDR3 spells CASSLRQYPNLAKNIQYF. The CDR3 bases are TGTGCCAGCTCACTCAGACAGTACCCCAATCTAGCCAAAAACATTCAGTACTTC. J is TRBJ2-4 and V is TRBV18, with D possibly matching TRBD1 (5 bases). The CDR3 has 18 residues. V shed 4 bases and J shed 0 bases, with 19 bases lying between them. In germline, CDR1 is KGHSH, CDR2 LQKENI.

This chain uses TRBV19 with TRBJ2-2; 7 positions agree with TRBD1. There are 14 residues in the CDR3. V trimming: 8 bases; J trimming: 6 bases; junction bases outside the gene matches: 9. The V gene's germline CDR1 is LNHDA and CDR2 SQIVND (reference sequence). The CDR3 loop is CASSDRVAPGELFF. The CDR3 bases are TGTGCCAGTTCCGACAGGGTCGCTCCCGGGGAGCTGTTTTTT.

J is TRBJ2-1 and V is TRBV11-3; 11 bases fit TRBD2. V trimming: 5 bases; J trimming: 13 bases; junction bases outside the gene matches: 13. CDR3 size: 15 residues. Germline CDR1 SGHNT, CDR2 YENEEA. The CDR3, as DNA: TGTGCCAGCAGCCCCTTTGGGACTAGCGGTTCTAGACAGTTCTTC. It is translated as CASSPFGTSGSRQFF. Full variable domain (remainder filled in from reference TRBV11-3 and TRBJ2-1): EAGVVQSPRYKIIEKKQPVAFWCNPISGHNTLYWYLQNLGQGPELLIRYENEEAVDDSQLPKDRFSAERLKGVDSTLKIQPAELGDSAVYLCASSPFGTSGSRQFFGPGTRLTVL.

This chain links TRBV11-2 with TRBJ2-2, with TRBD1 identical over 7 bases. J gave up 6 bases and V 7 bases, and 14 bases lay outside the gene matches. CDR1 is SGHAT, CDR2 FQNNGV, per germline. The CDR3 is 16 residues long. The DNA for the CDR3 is TGTGCCAGCACCTCAGGACAGGCCAATCGAGCCGGGGAGCTGTTTTTT. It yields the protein CASTSGQANRAGELFF.